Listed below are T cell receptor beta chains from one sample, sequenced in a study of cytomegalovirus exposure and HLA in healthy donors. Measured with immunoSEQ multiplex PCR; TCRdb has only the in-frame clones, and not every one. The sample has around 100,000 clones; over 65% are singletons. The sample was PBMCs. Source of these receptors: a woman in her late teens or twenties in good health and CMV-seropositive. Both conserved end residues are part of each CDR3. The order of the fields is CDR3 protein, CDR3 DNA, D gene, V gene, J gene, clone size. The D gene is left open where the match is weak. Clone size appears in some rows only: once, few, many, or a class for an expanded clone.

CDR3aa: CASSIDPNQGYEQYF; CDR3nt: TGTGCCAGTAGTATAGATCCAAACCAGGGATACGAGCAGTACTTC; d_gene: NA; v_gene: TRBV19; j_gene: TRBJ2-7; abundance: NA
CDR3aa: CASSELTNYGYTF; CDR3nt: TGTGCCAGCAGCGAACTGACTAACTATGGCTACACCTTC; d_gene: NA; v_gene: TRBV27; j_gene: TRBJ1-2; abundance: NA
CDR3aa: CASSVSDNSPLHF; CDR3nt: TGTGCCAGCAGCGTTTCAGATAATTCACCCCTCCACTTT; d_gene: NA; v_gene: TRBV9; j_gene: TRBJ1-6; abundance: NA
CDR3aa: CASSPSGINSYEQYF; CDR3nt: TGTGCCAGCAGCCCTAGCGGGATTAACTCCTACGAGCAGTACTTC; d_gene: TRBD2; v_gene: TRBV6-5; j_gene: TRBJ2-7; abundance: NA
CDR3aa: CASTYSRGDYTF; CDR3nt: TGTGCCAGCACCTACTCTCGCGGCGACTACACCTTC; d_gene: NA; v_gene: TRBV6-5; j_gene: TRBJ1-2; abundance: once
CDR3aa: CASSVGQGAGELFF; CDR3nt: TGTGCCAGCAGCGTGGGGCAGGGGGCCGGGGAGCTGTTTTTT; d_gene: TRBD1; v_gene: TRBV9; j_gene: TRBJ2-2; abundance: NA
CDR3aa: CASNPLRGAGNEQFF; CDR3nt: TGTGCCAGCAACCCCCTGCGGGGAGCAGGCAATGAGCAGTTCTTC; d_gene: NA; v_gene: TRBV5-8; j_gene: TRBJ2-1; abundance: few
CDR3aa: CASSLRLADQETQYF; CDR3nt: TGTGCCAGCAGCTTACGACTAGCGGACCAAGAGACCCAGTACTTC; d_gene: TRBD2; v_gene: TRBV5-4; j_gene: TRBJ2-5; abundance: few
CDR3aa: CSAEIGQFF; CDR3nt: TGCAGTGCTGAGATCGGGCAGTTCTTC; d_gene: NA; v_gene: TRBV20-1; j_gene: TRBJ2-1; abundance: NA
CDR3aa: CASSLSWDRGYSYEQYF; CDR3nt: TGTGCCAGCAGTTTATCTTGGGACAGGGGGTACTCCTACGAGCAGTACTTC; d_gene: TRBD1; v_gene: TRBV28; j_gene: TRBJ2-7; abundance: NA
CDR3aa: CASGLGPGVGGELFF; CDR3nt: TGTGCTAGTGGTTTGGGACCGGGGGTTGGCGGGGAGCTGTTTTTT; d_gene: NA; v_gene: TRBV12-5; j_gene: TRBJ2-2; abundance: NA
CDR3aa: CASSMGDSSYNEQFF; CDR3nt: TGTGCCAGTAGTATGGGTGACAGCTCCTACAATGAGCAGTTCTTC; d_gene: NA; v_gene: TRBV19; j_gene: TRBJ2-1; abundance: NA
CDR3aa: CASSFTVNTEAFF; CDR3nt: TGTGCCAGCAGCTTTACAGTGAACACTGAAGCTTTCTTT; d_gene: NA; v_gene: TRBV7-9; j_gene: TRBJ1-1; abundance: NA
CDR3aa: CASSPRQGPANQPQHF; CDR3nt: TGTGCCAGCTCACCCCGACAGGGCCCTGCCAATCAGCCCCAGCATTTT; d_gene: TRBD1; v_gene: TRBV18; j_gene: TRBJ1-5; abundance: NA
CDR3aa: CASSVEGYEQYF; CDR3nt: TGTGCCAGCAGTGTTGAGGGATACGAGCAGTACTTC; d_gene: NA; v_gene: TRBV6-1; j_gene: TRBJ2-7; abundance: NA
CDR3aa: CASSYSQARYGYTF; CDR3nt: TGTGCCAGCAGTTACTCTCAGGCACGCTATGGCTACACCTTC; d_gene: NA; v_gene: TRBV6-5; j_gene: TRBJ1-2; abundance: NA
CDR3aa: CASSHLTGGYEKLFF; CDR3nt: TGCGCCAGCAGCCACTTGACAGGCGGGTACGAAAAACTGTTTTTT; d_gene: NA; v_gene: TRBV4-1; j_gene: TRBJ1-4; abundance: NA
CDR3aa: CASSQPDRDGGELFF; CDR3nt: TGTGCCAGCAGCCAACCAGACAGGGACGGTGGGGAGCTGTTTTTT; d_gene: TRBD1; v_gene: TRBV28; j_gene: TRBJ2-2; abundance: NA
CDR3aa: CASSLAAAKGLKLFF; CDR3nt: TGTGCCAGCAGCTTAGCGGCAGCTAAGGGGTTGAAACTGTTTTTT; d_gene: NA; v_gene: TRBV7-9; j_gene: TRBJ1-4; abundance: NA
CDR3aa: CAKVGGKYGYTF; CDR3nt: TGTGCCAAGGTTGGGGGGAAGTATGGCTACACCTTC; d_gene: NA; v_gene: TRBV10-3; j_gene: TRBJ1-2; abundance: NA
CDR3aa: CASSSGPLSYEQYF; CDR3nt: TGTGCCAGCAGTTCAGGTCCCTTAAGCTACGAGCAGTACTTC; d_gene: NA; v_gene: TRBV6-1; j_gene: TRBJ2-7; abundance: NA
CDR3aa: CASSPGQGQGAYGYTF; CDR3nt: TGTGCCAGCAGCCCGGGGCAGGGACAGGGGGCTTATGGCTACACCTTC; d_gene: TRBD1; v_gene: TRBV7-2; j_gene: TRBJ1-2; abundance: NA
CDR3aa: CASSFLAGHEDTQYF; CDR3nt: TGTGCCAGCAGCTTCTTAGCGGGCCACGAGGATACGCAGTATTTT; d_gene: TRBD2; v_gene: TRBV5-6; j_gene: TRBJ2-3; abundance: NA
CDR3aa: CASAFRGQGNGYTF; CDR3nt: TGTGCCAGCGCCTTTCGAGGACAGGGAAATGGCTACACCTTC; d_gene: TRBD1; v_gene: TRBV7-8; j_gene: TRBJ1-2; abundance: few
CDR3aa: CASSLGWGGTEAFF; CDR3nt: TGTGCCAGCAGCTTGGGATGGGGGGGCACTGAAGCTTTCTTT; d_gene: NA; v_gene: TRBV5-6; j_gene: TRBJ1-1; abundance: NA
CDR3aa: CASSSSLLQETQYF; CDR3nt: TGCGCCAGCAGCTCTTCCCTCCTCCAAGAGACCCAGTACTTC; d_gene: NA; v_gene: TRBV5-1; j_gene: TRBJ2-5; abundance: NA
CDR3aa: CASKHLTDNYGYTF; CDR3nt: TGTGCCAGCAAACATTTGACAGACAACTATGGCTACACCTTC; d_gene: NA; v_gene: TRBV2; j_gene: TRBJ1-2; abundance: few
CDR3aa: CASSSAGTGNYGYTF; CDR3nt: TGTGCCAGCAGTTCCGCCGGGACAGGGAACTATGGCTACACCTTC; d_gene: TRBD1; v_gene: TRBV6-5; j_gene: TRBJ1-2; abundance: few
CDR3aa: CASSFAGVHRANYGYTF; CDR3nt: TGTGCCAGCAGTTTTGCAGGGGTACATCGAGCTAACTATGGCTACACCTTC; d_gene: NA; v_gene: TRBV27; j_gene: TRBJ1-2; abundance: NA
CDR3aa: CASSQGQGGQGETQYF; CDR3nt: TGCGCCAGCAGCCAAGGACAGGGGGGACAAGGGGAGACCCAGTACTTC; d_gene: TRBD1; v_gene: TRBV4-3; j_gene: TRBJ2-5; abundance: NA
CDR3aa: CASRGTGEGQPQHF; CDR3nt: TGTGCCAGCAGGGGGACAGGGGAGGGTCAGCCCCAGCATTTT; d_gene: TRBD1; v_gene: TRBV6-5; j_gene: TRBJ1-5; abundance: NA
CDR3aa: CSATRGETQYF; CDR3nt: TGCAGTGCTACCAGGGGGGAGACCCAGTACTTC; d_gene: TRBD1; v_gene: TRBV20-1; j_gene: TRBJ2-5; abundance: NA
CDR3aa: CASSTSGAGGELFF; CDR3nt: TGCGCCAGCAGCACCTCAGGGGCGGGCGGGGAGCTGTTTTTT; d_gene: NA; v_gene: TRBV5-1; j_gene: TRBJ2-2; abundance: NA
CDR3aa: CASRPQGRLYEQYF; CDR3nt: TGTGCCAGCAGGCCCCAGGGTAGGCTTTACGAGCAGTACTTC; d_gene: NA; v_gene: TRBV11-2; j_gene: TRBJ2-7; abundance: few
CDR3aa: CASGLRQGPNQPQHF; CDR3nt: TGTGCCAGCGGCTTGCGACAGGGCCCGAATCAGCCCCAGCATTTT; d_gene: TRBD1; v_gene: TRBV7-2; j_gene: TRBJ1-5; abundance: NA
CDR3aa: CASSLGGTGNQPQHF; CDR3nt: TGTGCCAGCAGCTTGGGGGGCACGGGCAATCAGCCCCAGCATTTT; d_gene: NA; v_gene: TRBV5-5; j_gene: TRBJ1-5; abundance: NA
CDR3aa: CASSLGAEQFF; CDR3nt: TGTGCCAGCAGTTTGGGGGCTGAGCAGTTCTTC; d_gene: NA; v_gene: TRBV27; j_gene: TRBJ2-1; abundance: NA
CDR3aa: CASRNTGGGNNEQFF; CDR3nt: TGTGCCAGCAGGAATACAGGGGGCGGAAACAATGAGCAGTTCTTC; d_gene: TRBD1; v_gene: TRBV6-1; j_gene: TRBJ2-1; abundance: NA
CDR3aa: CASSIDATGFYGYTF; CDR3nt: TGTGCCAGTAGTATAGATGCGACAGGGTTCTATGGCTACACCTTC; d_gene: TRBD1; v_gene: TRBV19; j_gene: TRBJ1-2; abundance: few
CDR3aa: CASSSIGTVHQGEQYF; CDR3nt: TGTGCCAGCAGTTCAATCGGGACAGTCCACCAAGGGGAGCAGTACTTC; d_gene: TRBD1; v_gene: TRBV27; j_gene: TRBJ2-7; abundance: NA
CDR3aa: CASRGDYPLSGELFF; CDR3nt: TGTGCCAGCAGGGGGGACTACCCCTTGAGCGGGGAGCTGTTTTTT; d_gene: TRBD2; v_gene: TRBV2; j_gene: TRBJ2-2; abundance: NA
CDR3aa: CASSPDRVPNEQFF; CDR3nt: TGCGCCAGCAGCCCCGATCGAGTCCCCAATGAGCAGTTCTTC; d_gene: NA; v_gene: TRBV4-3; j_gene: TRBJ2-1; abundance: few
CDR3aa: CASSPDFTTGELFF; CDR3nt: TGTGCCAGCTCACCGGACTTCACCACCGGGGAGCTGTTTTTT; d_gene: NA; v_gene: TRBV18; j_gene: TRBJ2-2; abundance: few
CDR3aa: CASSSSGQGPGYTF; CDR3nt: TGTGCCAGTAGTTCTTCGGGACAGGGGCCCGGCTACACCTTC; d_gene: TRBD1; v_gene: TRBV19; j_gene: TRBJ1-2; abundance: NA
CDR3aa: CASHGGAGETQYF; CDR3nt: TGTGCCAGCCACGGGGGGGCCGGCGAGACCCAGTACTTC; d_gene: TRBD2; v_gene: TRBV6-5; j_gene: TRBJ2-5; abundance: once
CDR3aa: CASTIQGAGSPLHF; CDR3nt: TGTGCCAGCACAATACAGGGGGCCGGTTCACCCCTCCACTTT; d_gene: TRBD1; v_gene: TRBV28; j_gene: TRBJ1-6; abundance: NA
CDR3aa: CASSQEEDRNYGYTF; CDR3nt: TGTGCCAGCAGCCAAGAGGAGGACAGGAACTATGGCTACACCTTC; d_gene: TRBD1; v_gene: TRBV4-2; j_gene: TRBJ1-2; abundance: few
CDR3aa: CASSYGSPGQENTGELFF; CDR3nt: TGTGCCAGCAGTTACGGCTCACCGGGACAGGAGAACACCGGGGAGCTGTTTTTT; d_gene: TRBD1; v_gene: TRBV7-2; j_gene: TRBJ2-2; abundance: NA
CDR3aa: CASSLSDRGGYEQYF; CDR3nt: TGTGCCAGCAGTTTATCCGACAGGGGTGGCTACGAGCAGTACTTC; d_gene: TRBD1; v_gene: TRBV28; j_gene: TRBJ2-7; abundance: NA
CDR3aa: CASSVQLRGRIYEQYF; CDR3nt: TGTGCCAGCAGCGTACAACTCAGGGGGCGGATCTACGAGCAGTACTTC; d_gene: TRBD1; v_gene: TRBV9; j_gene: TRBJ2-7; abundance: NA
CDR3aa: CASSLVVTGEQYF; CDR3nt: TGTGCCAGCAGCTTGGTGGTAACGGGGGAGCAGTACTTC; d_gene: NA; v_gene: TRBV5-6; j_gene: TRBJ2-7; abundance: NA
CDR3aa: CASSTPPRLAGGTNEQFF; CDR3nt: TGTGCCAGTAGTACACCCCCCCGACTAGCGGGAGGTACGAATGAGCAGTTCTTC; d_gene: TRBD2; v_gene: TRBV19; j_gene: TRBJ2-1; abundance: few
CDR3aa: CASSLGQGGREQYF; CDR3nt: TGTGCCAGCAGCCTAGGACAGGGGGGTAGGGAGCAGTACTTC; d_gene: TRBD1; v_gene: TRBV13; j_gene: TRBJ2-7; abundance: NA
CDR3aa: CASSLVAGGRNEQFF; CDR3nt: TGTGCCAGCAGCTTGGTAGCGGGGGGGAGAAATGAGCAGTTCTTC; d_gene: TRBD2; v_gene: TRBV5-4; j_gene: TRBJ2-1; abundance: NA
CDR3aa: CASSQETPGVEQYF; CDR3nt: TGTGCCAGCAGCCAAGAAACCCCGGGGGTGGAGCAGTACTTC; d_gene: NA; v_gene: TRBV7-2; j_gene: TRBJ2-7; abundance: many
CDR3aa: CASSSPGTGFEQFF; CDR3nt: TGTGCCAGCAGCTCCCCCGGGACAGGATTTGAGCAGTTCTTC; d_gene: TRBD1; v_gene: TRBV7-3; j_gene: TRBJ2-1; abundance: NA
CDR3aa: CATSRNQGAGTEAFF; CDR3nt: TGTGCCACCAGCCGTAACCAGGGGGCGGGCACTGAAGCTTTCTTT; d_gene: TRBD1; v_gene: TRBV15; j_gene: TRBJ1-1; abundance: NA